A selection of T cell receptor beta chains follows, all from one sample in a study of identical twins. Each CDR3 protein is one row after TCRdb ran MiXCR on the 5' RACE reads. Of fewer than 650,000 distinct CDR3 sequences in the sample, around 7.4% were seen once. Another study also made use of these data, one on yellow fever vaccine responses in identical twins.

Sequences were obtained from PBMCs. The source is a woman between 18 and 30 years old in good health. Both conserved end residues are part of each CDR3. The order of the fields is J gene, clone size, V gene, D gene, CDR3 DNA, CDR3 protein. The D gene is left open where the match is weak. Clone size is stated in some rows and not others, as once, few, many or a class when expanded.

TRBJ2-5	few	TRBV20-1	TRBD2	TGCAGTGCTAGGGGTACTAGCGGGGGGAAAGAGACCCAGTACTTC	CSARGTSGGKETQYF
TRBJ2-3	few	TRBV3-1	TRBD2	TGTGCCAGCAGCCACAGCGGGGGGGCAGATACGCAGTATTTT	CASSHSGGADTQYF
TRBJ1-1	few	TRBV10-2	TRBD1	TGCGCCAGCAGTGAGGACAGGGGTGGTGTCATAGGCACTGAAGCTTTCTTT	CASSEDRGGVIGTEAFF
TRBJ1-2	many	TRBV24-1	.	TGTGCCACCAGTGATGGGGCAGGAGGTGATGTCTATGGCTACACCTTC	CATSDGAGGDVYGYTF
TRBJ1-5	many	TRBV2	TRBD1	TGTGCCAGCAGCAGGACAGGGGGCGGAGGCAATCAGCCCCAGCATTTT	CASSRTGGGGNQPQHF
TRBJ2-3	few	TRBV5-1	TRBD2	TGCGCCAGCAGCTTGGCAGGGACTAGCGGGGCCTCCACAGATACGCAGTATTTT	CASSLAGTSGASTDTQYF
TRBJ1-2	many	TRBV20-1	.	TGCAGTGCTACGGACATGAACTATGGCTACACCTTC	CSATDMNYGYTF
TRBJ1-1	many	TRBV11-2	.	TGTGCCAGCAGCTTAGACGGCCGATTAACAGGGCTGAACACTGAAGCTTTCTTT	CASSLDGRLTGLNTEAFF
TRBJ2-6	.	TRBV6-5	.	TGTGCCAGCAGTAACCGACAGGGAGGGGTCCTGACTTTC	CASSNRQGGVLTF
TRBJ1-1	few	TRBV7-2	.	TGTGCCAGCAGCTTAGCCAAGACAGTGAACACTGAAGCTTTCTTT	CASSLAKTVNTEAFF
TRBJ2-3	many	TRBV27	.	TGTGCCAGCGGACTACAGAGGCCGCGGAAAGATACGCAGTATTTT	CASGLQRPRKDTQYF
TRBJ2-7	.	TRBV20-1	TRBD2	TGCAGTGCTAGAGATAGGGGCCGGAGTGGTAGCGGGGGACCCCCGTTTGGCCACGAGCAGTACTTC	CSARDRGRSGSGGPPFGHEQYF
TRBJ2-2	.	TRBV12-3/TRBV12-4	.	TGTGCCAGCAATGTGCGGAACACCGGGGAGCTGTTTTTT	CASNVRNTGELFF
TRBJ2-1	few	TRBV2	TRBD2	TGTGCCAGCAGTGCGGGACTAGTCGTTTACAATGAGCAGTTCTTC	CASSAGLVVYNEQFF
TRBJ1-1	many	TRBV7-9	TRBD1	TGTGCCAGCAGCTCTCCGGGACAGCCGAACACTGAAGCTTTCTTT	CASSSPGQPNTEAFF
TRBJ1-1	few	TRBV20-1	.	TGCAGTGCTGAATGGAACACTGAAGCTTTCTTT	CSAEWNTEAFF
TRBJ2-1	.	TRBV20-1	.	TGCAGTGCTAGTATTGGGGAGTCCTACAATGAGCAGTTCTTC	CSASIGESYNEQFF
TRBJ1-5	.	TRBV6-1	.	TGTGCCAGCAGTCCCTGGACCGCCAATCAGCCCCAGCATTTT	CASSPWTANQPQHF
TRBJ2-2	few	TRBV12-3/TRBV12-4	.	TGTGCCAGCAAAATTACCACGAGGGGACCCGGGGAGCTGTTTTTT	CASKITTRGPGELFF
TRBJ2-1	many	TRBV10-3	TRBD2	TGTGCCATCAGTGAGCAGGGACTAGCGCTTAATGAGCAGTTCTTC	CAISEQGLALNEQFF
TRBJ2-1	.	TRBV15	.	TGTGCCACCAGCAGAGATGTTTGGGTCAGAAACAATGAGCAGTTCTTC	CATSRDVWVRNNEQFF
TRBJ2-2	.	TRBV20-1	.	TGCAGTGCTAGACGGGGGACAGCGAACACCGGGGAGCTGTTTTTT	CSARRGTANTGELFF
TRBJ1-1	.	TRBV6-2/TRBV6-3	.	TGTGCCAGCAGTTACGTGTTACTGAACACTGAAGCTTTCTTT	CASSYVLLNTEAFF
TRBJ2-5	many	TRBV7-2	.	TGTGCCAGCAGCCCACAAGGGCTAGGAGAGACCCAGTACTTC	CASSPQGLGETQYF
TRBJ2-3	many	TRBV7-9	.	TGTGCCAGCAGCTTAGCTCCAAGCGATACGCAGTATTTT	CASSLAPSDTQYF
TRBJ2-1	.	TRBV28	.	TGTGCCTCCAGCCTGGCGGCTGGGCGAGTTGAGCAGTTCTTC	CASSLAAGRVEQFF
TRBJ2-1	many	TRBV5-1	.	TGCGCCAGCAGCCTGGGGGGCTCCAAGAGGAATGAGCAGTTCTTC	CASSLGGSKRNEQFF
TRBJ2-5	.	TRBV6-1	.	TGTGCCAGCATCACCTGGGGGCCAGGGTCCGTAATAAAGACCCAGTACTTC	CASITWGPGSVIKTQYF
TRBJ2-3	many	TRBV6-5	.	TGTGCCAGCAGTTGGCCTGGCTCAGATACGCAGTATTTT	CASSWPGSDTQYF